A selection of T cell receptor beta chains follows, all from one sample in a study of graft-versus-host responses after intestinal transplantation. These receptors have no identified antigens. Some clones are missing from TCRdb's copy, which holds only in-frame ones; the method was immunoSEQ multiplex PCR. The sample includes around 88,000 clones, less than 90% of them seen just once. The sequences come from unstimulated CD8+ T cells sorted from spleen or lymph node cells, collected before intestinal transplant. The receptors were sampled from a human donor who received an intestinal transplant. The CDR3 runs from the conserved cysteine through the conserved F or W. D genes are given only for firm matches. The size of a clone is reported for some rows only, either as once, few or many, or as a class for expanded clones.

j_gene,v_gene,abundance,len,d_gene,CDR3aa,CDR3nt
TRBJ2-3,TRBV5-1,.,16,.,CASSSKTGGTTDTQYF,TGCGCCAGCAGCAGCAAGACAGGTGGGACCACAGATACGCAGTATTTT
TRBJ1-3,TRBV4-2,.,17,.,CASSLDLDGWEGNTIYF,TGTGCCAGCAGCCTCGATCTCGACGGATGGGAAGGAAACACCATATATTTT
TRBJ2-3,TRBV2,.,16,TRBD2,CASITPTSGEVDTQYF,TGTGCCAGCATCACCCCGACTAGCGGGGAGGTGGATACGCAGTATTTT
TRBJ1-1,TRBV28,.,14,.,CASSVVGRSTEAFF,TGTGCCAGCAGTGTGGTCGGGAGGTCCACTGAAGCTTTCTTT
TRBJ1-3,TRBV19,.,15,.,CASSTPLTVGNTIYF,TGTGCCAGTAGTACCCCGCTGACGGTAGGAAACACCATATATTTT
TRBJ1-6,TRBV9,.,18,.,CASSHPGDHSSYNSPLHF,TGTGCCAGCAGCCACCCAGGGGACCATAGCTCCTATAATTCACCCCTCCACTTT
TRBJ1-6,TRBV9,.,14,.,CASSPGISGSPLHF,TGTGCCAGCAGCCCCGGGATCTCTGGTTCACCCCTCCACTTT
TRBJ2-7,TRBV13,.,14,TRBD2,CASSFYGGAYEQYF,TGTGCCAGCAGCTTTTACGGGGGGGCCTACGAGCAGTACTTC
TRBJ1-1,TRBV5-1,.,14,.,CASSLARGTTEAFF,TGCGCCAGCAGCTTGGCAAGGGGAACCACTGAAGCTTTCTTT
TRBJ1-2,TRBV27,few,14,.,CASSPIGGNYGYTF,TGTGCCAGCAGTCCGATTGGGGGTAACTATGGCTACACCTTC
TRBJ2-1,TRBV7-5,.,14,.,CVRSLFGLGDEQFF,TGTGTCAGAAGCTTATTCGGACTGGGAGATGAGCAGTTCTTC
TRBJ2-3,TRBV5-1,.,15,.,CASSLFFGGGDTQYF,TGCGCCAGCAGCTTGTTTTTCGGGGGCGGAGATACGCAGTATTTT
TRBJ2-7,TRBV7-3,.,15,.,CASSPSGPSSYEQYF,TGTGCCAGCAGCCCCTCGGGGCCTAGCTCCTACGAGCAGTACTTC
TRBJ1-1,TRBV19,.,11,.,CASSQNTEAFF,TGTGCCAGTAGTCAGAACACTGAAGCTTTCTTT
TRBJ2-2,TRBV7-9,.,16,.,CASSLVVTVETGELFF,TGTGCCAGCAGCTTAGTTGTAACAGTGGAAACCGGGGAGCTGTTTTTT
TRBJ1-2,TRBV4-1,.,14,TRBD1,CASSQDGTGYGYTF,TGCGCCAGCAGCCAAGATGGGACAGGGTATGGCTACACCTTC
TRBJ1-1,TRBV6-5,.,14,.,CASSYSTANTEAFF,TGTGCCAGCAGTTACTCGACCGCTAACACTGAAGCTTTCTTT
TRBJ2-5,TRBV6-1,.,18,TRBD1,CASSGAGTGGPPGETQYF,TGTGCCAGCAGTGGCGCCGGGACAGGGGGCCCCCCGGGTGAGACCCAGTACTTC
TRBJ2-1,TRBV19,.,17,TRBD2,CASSILAGGRNNNEQFF,TGTGCCAGTAGTATACTAGCGGGCGGCCGTAATAACAATGAGCAGTTCTTC
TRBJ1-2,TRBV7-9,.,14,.,CASSPWTATYGYTF,TGTGCCAGCAGCCCATGGACAGCCACCTATGGCTACACCTTC
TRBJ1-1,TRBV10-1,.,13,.,CAGSLTRPCEAFF,TGCGCCGGCTCCTTAACACGCCCTTGTGAAGCTTTCTTT
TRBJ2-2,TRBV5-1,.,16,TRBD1,CASSLRQGENTGELFF,TGCGCCAGCAGCCTGCGACAGGGGGAGAACACCGGGGAGCTGTTTTTT
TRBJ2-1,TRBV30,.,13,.,CAWSPGATGAQLF,TGTGCCTGGAGTCCTGGGGCCACGGGAGCACAGCTCTTC
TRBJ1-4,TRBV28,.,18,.,CASKQKHPLGATNEKLFF,TGTGCCAGCAAGCAGAAGCACCCCCTGGGGGCAACTAATGAAAAACTGTTTTTT
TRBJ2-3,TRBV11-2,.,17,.,CASSVGLQALLVDTQYF,TGTGCCAGCAGCGTGGGACTGCAAGCCCTCCTTGTGGATACGCAGTATTTT
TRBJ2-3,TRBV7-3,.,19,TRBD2,CASSSFPGTSGGYTDTQYF,TGTGCCAGCAGCTCTTTTCCCGGGACTAGCGGGGGCTACACAGATACGCAGTATTTT
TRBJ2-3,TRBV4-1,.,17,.,CASSQENTLDSTDTQYF,TGCGCCAGCAGCCAAGAGAATACTCTTGATTCCACAGATACGCAGTATTTT
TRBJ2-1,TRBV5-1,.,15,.,CASSTGTHSYNEQFF,TGCGCCAGCAGCACCGGGACCCACTCCTACAATGAGCAGTTCTTC
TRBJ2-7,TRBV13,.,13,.,CASSSGRSYEQYF,TGTGCCAGCAGCTCGGGACGTTCCTACGAGCAGTACTTC
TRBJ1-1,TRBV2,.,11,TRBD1,CAGGQEKKAFF,TGTGCCGGGGGACAGGAAAAAAAAGCTTTCTTT
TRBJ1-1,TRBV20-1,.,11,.,CSVQKNTEAFF,TGCAGTGTTCAGAAGAACACTGAAGCTTTCTTT
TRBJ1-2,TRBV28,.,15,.,CASRTQVSSNYGYTF,TGTGCCAGCAGAACCCAGGTCTCCTCTAACTATGGCTACACCTTC
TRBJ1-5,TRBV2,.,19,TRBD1,CASSVTSHPLTGGDQPQHF,TGTGCCAGCAGTGTTACCAGTCACCCTCTGACAGGGGGCGATCAGCCCCAGCATTTT
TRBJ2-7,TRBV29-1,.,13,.,CSVKGGPTYEQYF,TGCAGCGTTAAGGGGGGACCGACCTACGAGCAGTACTTC
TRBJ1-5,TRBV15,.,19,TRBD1,CATSRHRTQGAAFNQPQHF,TGTGCCACCAGCAGACATAGGACACAGGGGGCCGCCTTCAATCAGCCCCAGCATTTT
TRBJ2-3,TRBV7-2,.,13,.,CASSPASTDTQYF,TGTGCCAGCAGCCCCGCTAGCACAGATACGCAGTATTTT
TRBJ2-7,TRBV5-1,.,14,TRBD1,CASSPTGLVYEQYF,TGCGCCAGCAGCCCGACAGGGCTGGTCTACGAGCAGTACTTC
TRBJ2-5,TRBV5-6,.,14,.,CASSLARLKETQYF,TGTGCCAGCAGCTTGGCTCGGCTAAAAGAGACCCAGTACTTC
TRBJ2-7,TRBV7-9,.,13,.,CASSTEGGYEQYF,TGTGCCAGCAGCACTGAGGGGGGCTACGAGCAGTACTTC
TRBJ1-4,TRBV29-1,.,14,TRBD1,CSVGTNRGQEKLFF,TGCAGCGTTGGAACAAACAGGGGGCAGGAAAAACTGTTTTTT
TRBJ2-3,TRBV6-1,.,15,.,CASSENPGGTDTQYF,TGTGCCAGCAGTGAAAATCCAGGGGGGACAGATACGCAGTATTTT
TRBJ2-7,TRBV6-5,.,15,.,CASSPSLGHGYEQYF,TGTGCCAGCAGTCCCTCCCTCGGCCACGGGTACGAGCAGTACTTC
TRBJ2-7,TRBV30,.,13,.,CAWSVGGGYEQYF,TGTGCCTGGAGTGTGGGGGGCGGGTACGAGCAGTACTTC
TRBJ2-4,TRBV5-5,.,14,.,CASSLVAGTNIQYF,TGTGCCAGCAGCTTGGTGGCCGGGACCAACATTCAGTACTTC
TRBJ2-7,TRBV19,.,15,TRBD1,CASSIFGTGRYEQYF,TGTGCCAGTAGTATTTTTGGGACAGGGAGGTACGAGCAGTACTTC
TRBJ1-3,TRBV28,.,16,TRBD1,CASSLTQGAPGNTIYF,TGTGCCAGCAGTTTAACCCAGGGGGCGCCTGGAAACACCATATATTTT
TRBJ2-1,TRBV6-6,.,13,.,CASSYRGNNEQFF,TGTGCCAGCAGTTACAGGGGGAACAATGAGCAGTTCTTC
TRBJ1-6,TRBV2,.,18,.,CASTPRGPLSSYNSPLHF,TGTGCCAGCACACCCCGGGGGCCCCTGAGCTCCTATAATTCACCCCTCCACTTT
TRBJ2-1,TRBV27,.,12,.,CASEAGNNEQFF,TGTGCCAGCGAAGCAGGCAACAATGAGCAGTTCTTC
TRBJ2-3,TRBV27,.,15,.,CASSLGPSSTDTQYF,TGTGCCAGCAGTTTAGGCCCCTCCAGCACAGATACGCAGTATTTT